These T cell receptor beta chains were read from a single sample in a study of T-cell reconstitution after alpha-beta-depleted transplantation in children. TCRdb recomputed calls from the PCR reads with MiXCR, one row per CDR3 protein. The data show approximately 420,000 distinct CDR3 sequences, with about a tenth seen just once and roughly 6% held by the top ten. The sequences come from PBMCs from the stem cell graft donor, collected from the stem cell graft. The receptors were sampled from a human donor who donated a stem cell graft to a child with acute myeloid leukemia. Both conserved end residues are part of each CDR3. Fields, in order: CDR3 DNA, CDR3 protein, J gene, clone size, D gene, V gene. D genes are given only for firm matches. Clone size appears in some rows only: once, few, many, or a class for an expanded clone.

TGTGCCAGCAGCCGACTAGCGGTCATGGATACGCAGTATTTT,CASSRLAVMDTQYF,TRBJ2-3,few,TRBD2,TRBV5-5
TGTGCCAGCAGCTTAGCTAGCGGGAGATCCTACGAGCAGTACTTC,CASSLASGRSYEQYF,TRBJ2-7,few,TRBD2,TRBV7-9
TGTGCCAGCAGCTCCGCTAGCGACCAAGAGACCCAGTACTTC,CASSSASDQETQYF,TRBJ2-5,few,-,TRBV13
TGTGCCAGCAGCCAAGAATGGACAGGGCATAATGGCTACACCTTC,CASSQEWTGHNGYTF,TRBJ1-2,many,TRBD1,TRBV4-2
TGTGCCAGCAGTGTTTCACTCCCCGGGGAGCTGTTTTTT,CASSVSLPGELFF,TRBJ2-2,many,-,TRBV2
TGCGCCAGCAGCTTGTTCCTCGGGCCGGCGGCTAATGAAAAACTGTTTTTT,CASSLFLGPAANEKLFF,TRBJ1-4,few,-,TRBV5-1
TGTGCCAGCAGTTTTGGTCCCGGGACAGGGCAAGGGAACTATGGCTACACCTTC,CASSFGPGTGQGNYGYTF,TRBJ1-2,many,TRBD1,TRBV12-3/TRBV12-4
TGTGCCAGCAGCCCCCTGGGGAAAGACGCGAACACCGGGGAGCTGTTTTTT,CASSPLGKDANTGELFF,TRBJ2-2,few,-,TRBV6-5
TGTGCCAGCAGCTTGGTCGGGGACTCCATGAACACTGAAGCTTTCTTT,CASSLVGDSMNTEAFF,TRBJ1-1,few,-,TRBV5-6
TGTGCCAGCAGTCCTCGAGCTGAAAGCAATCAGCCCCAGCATTTT,CASSPRAESNQPQHF,TRBJ1-5,few,-,TRBV12-3/TRBV12-4
TGCGCCAGCAGCTTAGATTACAATGAGCAGTTCTTC,CASSLDYNEQFF,TRBJ2-1,many,-,TRBV5-1
TGTGCCAGCAGCTTAGAAGCGGGAGGGACCTACAATGAGCAGTTCTTC,CASSLEAGGTYNEQFF,TRBJ2-1,many,TRBD2,TRBV7-8
TGTGCCAGCAGCCAACAAAGGGACTCATTGTACACCGGGGAGCTGTTTTTT,CASSQQRDSLYTGELFF,TRBJ2-2,-,-,TRBV14
TGTGCCTGGGGACTAGCCTACGAGCAGTACTTC,CAWGLAYEQYF,TRBJ2-7,few,TRBD2,TRBV30
TGTGCCGGGAATGGGACAGGGGGCTATAGTGACGAAAAACTGTTTTTT,CAGNGTGGYSDEKLFF,TRBJ1-4,many,TRBD1,TRBV27
TGTGCCAGCAGCTTAAAGTGGCGGGAGGGCCCCAAGAATGAGCAGTTCTTC,CASSLKWREGPKNEQFF,TRBJ2-1,few,TRBD2,TRBV7-9
TGCGCCAGCAGCTCCGACGTACAGGGGCGGTACGAGCAGTACTTC,CASSSDVQGRYEQYF,TRBJ2-7,-,TRBD1,TRBV5-1